The 28 T cell receptor beta chains listed next were all sequenced from one sample in a study of T cell changes during pregnancy in multiple sclerosis. The method was immunoSEQ multiplex PCR; TCRdb's version includes in-frame clones alone and lacks a portion of them. The sample includes 40,000 or so clones, 90% of them seen just once. Specimen: CD8+ T cells from peripheral blood mononuclear cells, collected in the first trimester of pregnancy. The origin of the receptors is a female donor with multiple sclerosis, enrolled in a pregnancy study.

The V gene is TRBV5-1, the J gene TRBJ1-2; the D is unclear. The CDR3 covers 14 residues. V was cut by 0 bases and J by 0 bases, with 6 bases left in between. CDR1 is SGHRS, CDR2 YFSETQ, per germline. In DNA form, the CDR3 reads TGCGCCAGCAGCTTGGGGCAAGCTAACTATGGCTACACCTTC. Residues: CASSLGQANYGYTF.

This clone was picked up a small number of times. The CDR3 loop is CASSQVGSDSYTEAFF. The CDR3, as DNA: TGCGCCAGCAGCCAAGTGGGATCGGACTCTTACACTGAAGCTTTCTTT. The genes are TRBV4-1 and TRBJ1-1; D is uncertain. The CDR3 has 16 amino acids. V was cut by 1 base and J by 3 bases, with 15 bases left in between. Germline assignment: CDR1 MGHRA and CDR2 YSYEKL.

J is TRBJ1-1 and V is TRBV28, with no clear D. The CDR3 sequence is 13 residues long. Germline V lookup: CDR1 MDHEN, CDR2 SYDVKM. V gave up 5 bases and J gave up 1 base, with 8 bases separating them. The CDR3 DNA follows: TGTGCCAGCAGTGAGCCGAGGAACACTGAAGCTTTCTTT. Translated, it gives CASSEPRNTEAFF.

The rearrangement uses TRBV6-6 and TRBJ2-1; 8 nucleotides agree with TRBD2. V lost 6 bases and J lost 3; bases outside the gene matches: 1. CDR1 is MNHNY and CDR2 is SVGAGI in the germline V gene (reference sequence). CDR3 size: 13 residues. The DNA for the CDR3 is TGTGCCAGCAGACTAGCGGACTACAATGAGCAGTTCTTC. Its translation: CASRLADYNEQFF.

The J gene is TRBJ2-7, the V gene TRBV7-9; 8 nucleotides match TRBD2. The CDR3 has 13 residues. V shed 10 bases, J shed 6 bases, and the junction held 11 bases outside the gene matches. The germline V gene encodes CDR1 SEHNR and CDR2 FQNEAQ (reference sequence). CDR3: CATRGAGESEQYF. CDR3 bases: TGTGCCACCCGAGGAGCGGGAGAGAGCGAGCAGTACTTC. The entire variable domain, with the rest obtained from reference TRBV7-9 and TRBJ2-7, is as follows: DTGVSQNPRHKITKRGQNVTFRCDPISEHNRLYWYRQTLGQGPEFLTYFQNEAQLEKSRLLSDRFSAERPKGSFSTLEIQRTEQGDSAMYLCATRGAGESEQYFGPGTRLTVT.

The V call is TRBV5-3, the J call TRBJ1-1; D remains ambiguous. TRBV5-3 is assigned to the ORF class and has an uncertain function. Trimming took 2 bases from V and 13 from J, leaving 18 bases between them. CDR3 length: 13 amino acids. In DNA form, the CDR3 reads TGTGCCAGAAGCTTTGTGAGGGTATGGGTCGGTTTCTTT. The encoded protein is CARSFVRVWVGFF.

This clone was observed once. The genes are TRBV11-2 and TRBJ2-1, with TRBD2 identical over 9 bases. Trimming at V came to 4 bases and at J to 4 bases, leaving 5 bases not matched to a gene. The CDR3 sequence is 15 residues long. Germline lookup yields CDR1 SGHAT and CDR2 FQNNGV. CDR3 residues: CASSWDSGGYNEQFF. DNA for the CDR3: TGTGCCAGCAGCTGGGACAGCGGGGGGTACAATGAGCAGTTCTTC.

This clone was picked up a small number of times. This rearrangement joins TRBV30 to TRBJ1-4, with D possibly TRBD1 on 5 matching bases. This CDR3 comprises 13 residues. Trimming took 5 bases from V and 8 from J, leaving 15 bases between them. Germline V gene lookup returns CDR1 GTSNPN and CDR2 SVGIG (reference sequence). CDR3 residues: CAWGGGVGEKLFF. In DNA, the CDR3 is TGTGCCTGGGGCGGAGGGGTTGGAGAAAAACTGTTTTTT.

CDR3 DNA sequence: TGCACCAGCAGCCAAGATAAAGCGGGGGGATTTAACACCGGGGAGCTGTTTTTT. It is translated as CTSSQDKAGGFNTGELFF. The rearrangement joins TRBV1 to TRBJ2-2; the table assigns TRBD2, which was not confirmed against the DNA. TRBV1 counts as a pseudogene. There are 18 residues in the CDR3.

The V and J genes are TRBV5-1 and TRBJ2-7, with 7 nucleotides matching TRBD2. The CDR3 contains 12 residues. V was clipped by 4 bases and J by 6 bases; unmatched bases: 4. Germline V lookup: CDR1 SGHRS, CDR2 YFSETQ. CDR3 loop: CASSPPGGEQYF. Here the CDR3 DNA reads TGCGCCAGCAGCCCCCCGGGGGGCGAGCAGTACTTC.

The count of this clone is one. The chain combines TRBV5-4 with TRBJ1-1, with a possible D match to TRBD1 (5 bases). Germline V CDR1 and CDR2: SGHNT, YYREEE (reference sequence). The CDR3 is 13 residues long. V lost 0 bases and J lost 7, with 10 bases in between. The CDR3 DNA is TGTGCCAGCAGCTTGGAGGGCAGGGTTGAAGCTTTCTTT. Its protein product is CASSLEGRVEAFF.

V gene TRBV5-6 combines with J gene TRBJ2-5; 10 positions match TRBD2. Trimming at V came to 2 bases and at J to 1 base, leaving 5 bases not matched to a gene. This CDR3 region has 16 residues. Germline V CDR1 and CDR2: SGHDT, YYEEEE. The CDR3 loop reads CASSLKSGGVQETQYF. CDR3 DNA: TGTGCCAGCAGCTTAAAGAGCGGGGGGGTCCAAGAGACCCAGTACTTC.

V is TRBV7-9 and J is TRBJ1-3; D remains unclear. CDR3 size: 16 residues. Germline CDR1 and CDR2: SEHNR and FQNEAQ (reference sequence). The germline V and J ends were trimmed by 1 base and 4 bases, with 14 bases remaining between them. The CDR3 is CASSLVVGSEGNTIYF. CDR3 DNA sequence: TGTGCCAGCAGCTTAGTGGTCGGATCGGAGGGAAACACCATATATTTT. Full variable domain (outside the CDR3, taken from reference TRBV7-9 and TRBJ1-3): DTGVSQNPRHKITKRGQNVTFRCDPISEHNRLYWYRQTLGQGPEFLTYFQNEAQLEKSRLLSDRFSAERPKGSFSTLEIQRTEQGDSAMYLCASSLVVGSEGNTIYFGEGSWLTVV.

The genes are TRBV7-9 and TRBJ2-4; maybe TRBD2 (6 bases). This CDR3 is 14 amino acids long. Germline loops: CDR1 SEHNR, CDR2 FQNEAQ (reference sequence). Trimming shortened V by 5 bases and J by 7 bases, and 15 bases separated the two germline ends. The CDR3 loop is CASSRSGDKNIQYF. CDR3 nucleotide sequence: TGTGCCAGCAGCCGATCGGGAGACAAGAACATTCAGTACTTC. Full variable domain (missing parts from reference TRBV7-9 and TRBJ2-4): DTGVSQNPRHKITKRGQNVTFRCDPISEHNRLYWYRQTLGQGPEFLTYFQNEAQLEKSRLLSDRFSAERPKGSFSTLEIQRTEQGDSAMYLCASSRSGDKNIQYFGAGTRLSVL.

The V and J genes are TRBV4-2 and TRBJ2-1; the match to TRBD1 covers 7 bases. CDR3 length: 17 residues. Germline trimming cut 0 bases from V and 2 bases from J; bases unmatched to any gene: 7. CDR1 is LGHNA and CDR2 is YNFKEQ in the germline V gene. The CDR3, as DNA: TGTGCCAGCAGCCAAGATGAAGAGACAGGGACCTACAATGAGCAGTTCTTC. Protein sequence: CASSQDEETGTYNEQFF.

The V and J genes are TRBV30 and TRBJ2-1, with D perhaps matching TRBD2 (6 bases). The CDR3 runs 14 residues. Germline CDR1 GTSNPN, CDR2 SVGIG (reference sequence). Trimming took off 5 bases at V and 0 bases at J, with 11 bases between the two ends. The CDR3 DNA reads as TGTGCCTGGGTAGCGGCCAGCTCCTACAATGAGCAGTTCTTC. Its protein is CAWVAASSYNEQFF.

The J gene is TRBJ1-1, the V gene TRBV10-2, with a weak D call TRBD1 (6 bases). The germline V and J ends were trimmed by 4 bases and 4 bases, with 10 bases remaining between them. The CDR3 is 13 amino acids. Per the germline V gene, CDR1 is WSHSY and CDR2 is SAAADI. The DNA of the CDR3 is TGCGCCAGCAGTGGGGGGGGCATCACTGAAGCTTTCTTT. Translated: CASSGGGITEAFF.

The genes are TRBV25-1 and TRBJ2-3; 12 nucleotides line up with TRBD1. CDR1 MGHDK and CDR2 SYGVNS come from the germline V gene. After removal of 0 bases from V and 4 bases from J, the junction contained 8 bases not matched to a gene. This CDR3 region has 18 residues. DNA of the CDR3: TGTGCCAGCAGTGAATACACTAGGGGGACAGGGGGCGCAGATACGCAGTATTTT. Translating it yields CASSEYTRGTGGADTQYF.

The CDR3 sequence: CASSLEGGRAANYGYTF. The CDR3 nucleotides read TGTGCCAGCAGCTTAGAGGGAGGGAGAGCGGCCAACTATGGCTACACCTTC. This chain connects TRBV7-2 to TRBJ1-2; no clear D. The germline CDR1 and CDR2 sequences are SGHTA and FQGNSA. Trimming took off 1 base at V and 2 bases at J, with 17 bases between the two ends. This CDR3 is built from 17 residues.

The chain combines TRBV6-5 with TRBJ1-2, with 9 bases fitting TRBD1. Germline V gene sequence: CDR1 MNHEY, CDR2 SVGAGI. This CDR3 contains 15 residues. V shed 2 bases and J 4 bases; nucleotides not matched to a gene: 5. DNA of the CDR3: TGTGCCAGCAGTTACGGGACAGGGCAAATCTATGGCTACACCTTC. It codes for CASSYGTGQIYGYTF.

The chain uses TRBV2 and TRBJ2-6, with TRBD1 matching over 8 bases. The CDR3 contains 14 residues. Germline V gene lookup returns CDR1 SNHLY and CDR2 FYNNEI. The V gene end was trimmed by 10 bases and the J gene end by 0 bases; junction bases not matched to a gene: 2. Here the CDR3 DNA reads TGTGCCACGGACAGGGCCTCTGGGGCCAACGTCCTGACTTTC. Protein: CATDRASGANVLTF.

The chain uses TRBV7-9 and TRBJ1-2, with D hard to call. In germline, CDR1 is SEHNR, CDR2 FQNEAQ (reference sequence). The CDR3 length is 15 residues. V shed 9 bases and J shed 3 bases, with 20 bases lying between them. The CDR3 here is CASTSPGVLDYGYTF. CDR3 coding DNA: TGTGCCAGTACCTCCCCCGGGGTTTTGGACTATGGCTACACCTTC.

The rearrangement links TRBV5-6 to TRBJ2-2, with TRBD1 as a possible D gene (7 bases). Between the trimmed V and J ends, which lost 4 bases and 3 bases, there was a span of 10 bases. The CDR3 contains 14 residues. Germline CDR1 is SGHDT and CDR2 is YYEEEE. The CDR3 DNA reads TGTGCCAGCAGCCCAGGGGGGTACACCGGGGAGCTGTTTTTT. Protein: CASSPGGYTGELFF.

V usage is TRBV7-6 and J usage is TRBJ1-2, with D perhaps matching TRBD1 (5 bases). The germline V gene encodes CDR1 SGHVS and CDR2 FNYEAQ. V was clipped by 4 bases and J by 2 bases, with 11 bases between them. The CDR3 is 14 residues long. CDR3 DNA sequence: TGTGCCAGCAGCTCCCCGGGACTGAACTATGGCTACACCTTC. It yields the protein CASSSPGLNYGYTF.

CDR3 nucleotide sequence: TGTGCCAGCAGTTACTCGAACAGCTATGGCTACACCTTC. Its translation: CASSYSNSYGYTF. V gene TRBV6-5 combines with J gene TRBJ1-2; D not certain. V gave up 0 bases and J gave up 4 bases, with 6 bases separating them. The CDR3 runs 13 residues. Germline-derived CDR1 and CDR2 are MNHEY and SVGAGI.

V and J are TRBV4-3 and TRBJ2-3; TRBD1 is a possible D gene (5 bases). The CDR3 covers 16 residues. V gave up 0 bases and J gave up 1 base, with 11 bases separating them. Per germline, CDR1 LGHNA and CDR2 YSLEER. CDR3 DNA: TGCGCCAGCAGCCAAGAAACAGGCTACGGCACAGATACGCAGTATTTT. Translation: CASSQETGYGTDTQYF.

In nucleotides, the CDR3 is TGTGCCAGTAGCCCTGGGGACAGGGCAAACTACGAGCAGTACTTC. Its protein is CASSPGDRANYEQYF. This chain joins TRBV9 and TRBJ2-7; 9 bases line up with TRBD1. V shed 8 bases and J 3 bases; nucleotides not matched to a gene: 12. The CDR3 sequence is 15 residues long. CDR1 and CDR2 (germline): SGDLS, YYNGEE.

This sequence joins TRBV10-1 and TRBJ1-1; D gene ambiguous. Deletions cut 7 bases from V and 5 bases from J, with 17 bases between. CDR1 is WNHNN and CDR2 is SYGVQD in the germline V gene (reference sequence). CDR3 length equals 14 residues. For the CDR3, the DNA is TGCGCCAGCAATTTCGAGGCGCCTGGGACTGAAGCTTTCTTT. It is translated as CASNFEAPGTEAFF.